What follows are 25 T cell receptor beta chains derived from one specimen sequenced in a study of T cells after yellow fever vaccination. TCRdb reprocessed the 5' RACE reads via MiXCR and lists one record per CDR3 protein. The top ten hold 15% to 20% of the sample, which has some 300,000 distinct CDR3 sequences, about 8.3% seen once. The sample in question was PBMCs, obtained approximately 40 days after the first yellow fever vaccination. The receptors stem from a man between 18 and 35 years old who received the YFV17D yellow fever vaccine.

This clonotype occurred a few times. The chain carries TRBV4-2 and TRBJ2-5, with TRBD1 matching 8 bases. The CDR3 covers 16 residues. V trimming: 3 bases; J trimming: 7 bases; junction bases outside the gene matches: 13. CDR1 is LGHNA, CDR2 YNFKEQ, per germline. As DNA, the CDR3 is TGTGCCAGCAGCCATGGGGGACAGGTTGGTCTAGCGACCCAGTACTTC. As protein: CASSHGGQVGLATQYF.

This clonotype was counted ten times or more. The V gene is TRBV20-1, the J gene TRBJ1-6, with D possibly being TRBD1 (5 bases). CDR1 is DFQATT, CDR2 SNEGSKA, per germline (reference sequence). The CDR3 sequence is 13 residues long. The V end lost 2 bases, the J end lost 7 bases, and 9 bases lay between the germline ends. The CDR3 is CSARQGGNSPLHF. CDR3 bases: TGCAGTGCTAGACAGGGAGGGAATTCACCCCTCCACTTT.

J is TRBJ1-2 and V is TRBV12-3 or TRBV12-4; D might be TRBD1 (5 bases). V was clipped by 5 bases and J by 2 bases, with 15 bases between them. This CDR3 has 15 residues. CDR3: CASSAQGYANYGYTF. CDR3 nucleotides: TGTGCCAGCAGTGCCCAGGGATATGCCAACTATGGCTACACCTTC.

The chain uses TRBV7-9 and TRBJ1-5; no clear D gene. The CDR3 extends over 12 amino acids. Trimming stripped 3 bases from V and 7 bases from J, with 7 bases between. Germline assignment: CDR1 SEHNR and CDR2 FQNEAQ (reference sequence). The CDR3 protein is CASSFPGQPQHF. DNA for the CDR3: TGTGCCAGCAGCTTTCCGGGGCAGCCCCAGCATTTT. The variable domain in full, with the rest retrieved from reference TRBV7-9 and TRBJ1-5, is DTGVSQNPRHKITKRGQNVTFRCDPISEHNRLYWYRQTLGQGPEFLTYFQNEAQLEKSRLLSDRFSAERPKGSFSTLEIQRTEQGDSAMYLCASSFPGQPQHFGDGTRLSIL.

V usage is TRBV7-2 and J usage is TRBJ1-1; D ambiguous. This CDR3 is built from 14 residues. In germline, CDR1 is SGHTA, CDR2 FQGNSA. Trimming pared 5 bases from V and 1 base from J, leaving 11 bases between. The CDR3 DNA reads TGTGCCAGCAGCCTACGAAACTCGAACACTGAAGCTTTCTTT. Residues: CASSLRNSNTEAFF.

Only a few counts were recorded for this clonotype. The rearrangement links TRBV6-5 to TRBJ2-3, with TRBD2 identical over 9 bases. Germline CDR1 is MNHEY and CDR2 is SVGAGI. The trim removed 2 bases at V and 0 bases at J, leaving 12 bases unmatched. There are 19 residues in the CDR3. The CDR3, as DNA: TGTGCCAGCAGTTACGCGGGGCTAGCGGGGCGCGCTAGCACAGATACGCAGTATTTT. Protein product: CASSYAGLAGRASTDTQYF.

This clonotype was observed a few times. This rearrangement joins TRBV11-2 to TRBJ2-5; D is possibly TRBD1 (6 bases). From germline, CDR1 is SGHAT and CDR2 FQNNGV. With 5 bases removed from V and 1 base from J, the gap between germline ends came to 14 bases. The CDR3 contains 15 residues. The CDR3 here is CASSGMWTVQETQYF. Here the CDR3 DNA reads TGTGCCAGCAGCGGAATGTGGACAGTCCAAGAGACCCAGTACTTC. The complete variable domain, with remaining parts taken from reference TRBV11-2 and TRBJ2-5, reads EAGVAQSPRYKIIEKRQSVAFWCNPISGHATLYWYQQILGQGPKLLIQFQNNGVVDDSQLPKDRFSAERLKGVDSTLKIQPAKLEDSAVYLCASSGMWTVQETQYFGPGTRLLVL.

This rearrangement joins TRBV20-1 to TRBJ2-5; 10 bases align to TRBD2. The germline V gene has CDR1 DFQATT and CDR2 SNEGSKA (reference sequence). V lost 2 bases to trimming and J lost 5 bases; unmatched junction nucleotides: 5. The length of the CDR3 is 14 residues. The CDR3 DNA follows: TGCAGTGCTAGACTAGCGGGGGTGGGTGAGACCCAGTACTTC. Translated: CSARLAGVGETQYF.

The chain is built from TRBV4-1 and TRBJ2-7; no clear D. CDR1 is MGHRA and CDR2 is YSYEKL in the germline V gene. V was pared by 0 bases and J by 7 bases, with 16 bases between. CDR3 length: 15 residues. CDR3 sequence (DNA): TGCGCCAGCAGCCAAGATCCGACTCGCCCTGAGGAGCAGTACTTC. Its translation is CASSQDPTRPEEQYF.

Details on this clonotype: The junction shows a germline mismatch at one end, possibly a read error. The chain carries TRBV3-1 and TRBJ2-3; no clear D. The germline gives CDR1 LGHDT, CDR2 YNNKEL (reference sequence). This CDR3 has 17 residues. In DNA, the CDR3 is TGTGCCAGCTGCCAATATACCGGGCTAGATACGGGAGATACGCAGTATTTT. It is translated as CASCQYTGLDTGDTQYF.

The table lists this clonotype with a few counts. V gene TRBV20-1 combines with J gene TRBJ1-4; possibly TRBD1 for D (5 bases). Germline V gene lookup returns CDR1 DFQATT and CDR2 SNEGSKA (reference sequence). The CDR3 extends over 14 amino acids. V was clipped by 2 bases and J by 2 bases, with 9 bases between them. CDR3: CSARFGGTNEKLFF. CDR3 bases: TGCAGTGCTAGATTTGGGGGGACTAATGAAAAACTGTTTTTT.

This clonotype was detected only a few times. This sequence joins TRBV5-6 and TRBJ1-1; no reliable D call. Germline V CDR1 and CDR2: SGHDT, YYEEEE. The V end lost 4 bases, the J end lost 1 base, and 8 bases lay between the germline ends. The CDR3 runs 13 residues. The CDR3 here is CASSRVRNTEAFF. CDR3 in DNA: TGTGCCAGCAGCCGGGTACGGAACACTGAAGCTTTCTTT. Complete variable domain (other parts from reference TRBV5-6 and TRBJ1-1): DAGVTQSPTHLIKTRGQQVTLRCSPKSGHDTVSWYQQALGQGPQFIFQYYEEEERQRGNFPDRFSGHQFPNYSSELNVNALLLGDSALYLCASSRVRNTEAFFGQGTRLTVV.

This clonotype was detected ten times or more. The genes are TRBV10-3 and TRBJ1-2; no reliable D call. V gave up 2 bases and J gave up 3 bases, with 16 bases separating them. This CDR3 is 16 amino acids long. Germline-derived CDR1 and CDR2 are ENHRY and SYGVKD. The DNA for the CDR3 is TGTGCCATCAGTGAGCCCCTTGGGAGAAACGACTATGGCTACACCTTC. Residues: CAISEPLGRNDYGYTF.

This clonotype turned up a few times. This chain connects TRBV19 to TRBJ1-1, with D tentatively TRBD1 (5 bases). Trimming took 6 bases from V and 3 from J, leaving 11 bases between them. Germline values: CDR1 LNHDA, CDR2 SQIVND (reference sequence). The CDR3 totals 13 residues. This CDR3 is CASRLTVYTEAFF. CDR3 DNA sequence: TGTGCCAGTAGGCTGACAGTCTACACTGAAGCTTTCTTT. Full variable domain (missing parts from reference TRBV19 and TRBJ1-1): DGGITQSPKYLFRKEGQNVTLSCEQNLNHDAMYWYRQDPGQGLRLIYYSQIVNDFQKGDIAEGYSVSREKKESFPLTVTSAQKNPTAFYLCASRLTVYTEAFFGQGTRLTVV.

This clonotype was observed many times. V usage is TRBV7-2 and J usage is TRBJ1-2; D ambiguous. Deletions cut 1 base from V and 2 bases from J, with 5 bases between. This CDR3 is 13 amino acids long. Per the germline V gene, CDR1 is SGHTA and CDR2 is FQGNSA. Here the CDR3 reads CASSLGVNYGYTF. The CDR3 DNA reads TGTGCCAGCAGCTTAGGGGTCAACTATGGCTACACCTTC.

This clonotype was observed a few times. The chain carries TRBV7-9 and TRBJ1-4; TRBD1 matches 7 bases. The V and J ends lost 4 bases and 4 bases, in that order; junction bases with no gene match: 3. The CDR3 is 14 amino acids. Germline V CDR1 and CDR2: SEHNR, FQNEAQ (reference sequence). The CDR3: CASSYRGLNEKLFF. The CDR3, as DNA: TGTGCCAGCAGCTACAGGGGACTTAATGAAAAACTGTTTTTT.

The chain recombines TRBV24-1 with TRBJ1-2; no clear D gene. Germline values: CDR1 KGHDR, CDR2 SFDVKD. V shed 0 bases and J shed 2 bases, with 12 bases lying between them. The CDR3 has 16 residues. In DNA, the CDR3 is TGTGCCACCAGTGATTTGCAAGGCAAGCCCAACTATGGCTACACCTTC. Amino acid sequence: CATSDLQGKPNYGYTF.

This clonotype occurred a few times. The J gene is TRBJ2-2, the V gene TRBV7-2, with TRBD2 matching 7 bases. This CDR3 spans 16 amino acids. Germline assignment: CDR1 SGHTA and CDR2 FQGNSA. The junction had 5 bases not matched to a gene; V was cut back by 3 bases and J by 1 base. Here the CDR3 reads CASSLGLTLNTGELFF. The CDR3 DNA reads TGTGCCAGCAGCTTGGGACTAACCCTGAACACCGGGGAGCTGTTTTTT.

This clonotype was found a few times. The chain combines TRBV15 with TRBJ2-5; 8 bases are shared with TRBD1. The CDR3 runs to 13 residues. CDR1 and CDR2 from the germline V gene are LNHNV and YYDKDF (reference sequence). J was trimmed by 2 bases and V by 6 bases; bases with no gene match: 2. CDR3 bases: TGTGCCACCAGGGGGACAGGACAAGAGACCCAGTACTTC. This codes for CATRGTGQETQYF.

This clonotype was seen a handful of times. This rearrangement joins TRBV27 to TRBJ2-1; weak D call: TRBD1 (5 bases). The CDR3 length is 15 residues. Trimming removed 6 bases at V and 5 bases at J, with 17 bases between. Germline assignment: CDR1 MNHEY and CDR2 SMNVEV (reference sequence). CDR3 in amino acids: CASRLSGFTHNEQFF. The CDR3 DNA sequence: TGTGCCAGCAGACTATCAGGGTTCACGCACAATGAGCAGTTCTTC.

This clonotype was counted only a few times. The CDR3 reads CASSYSSSYEQYV. The DNA for the CDR3 is TGTGCCAGCAGCTACAGCAGCTCCTACGAGCAGTACGTC. The gene calls are TRBV7-9 and TRBJ2-7, with unresolved D. The CDR3 contains 13 residues. Germline assignment: CDR1 SEHNR and CDR2 FQNEAQ (reference sequence). V was shortened by 4 bases and J by 0 bases, with 7 bases between the two germline ends.

This clonotype came up a few times. The chain employs TRBV12-3 or TRBV12-4 and TRBJ2-3; a weak D match, TRBD2 (5 bases). CDR3 size: 13 residues. Trimming took 6 bases from V and 4 from J, leaving 11 bases between them. CDR3 nucleotide sequence: TGTGCCAGCAGCATACTAGGAGCAGATACGCAGTATTTT. Its protein product is CASSILGADTQYF.

V is TRBV12-3 or TRBV12-4 and J is TRBJ1-4; unclear D gene. There are 12 residues in the CDR3. The ends were cut back, 3 bases at V and 8 bases at J, with 7 bases in the middle. The CDR3 reads CASSFQPEKLFF. CDR3 DNA sequence: TGTGCCAGCAGTTTCCAGCCAGAAAAACTGTTTTTT.

This clonotype was seen many times. The V call is TRBV5-1, the J call TRBJ1-1, with a tentative D call TRBD1 (5 bases). Germline V lookup: CDR1 SGHRS, CDR2 YFSETQ. This CDR3 has 13 amino acids. V dropped 3 bases and J dropped 6 bases, with 12 bases sitting between them. CDR3 protein: CASSWGGGSEAFF. DNA for the CDR3: TGCGCCAGCAGCTGGGGGGGAGGGTCTGAAGCTTTCTTT. Looking up the rest from reference TRBV5-1 and TRBJ1-1 gives the full variable domain: KAGVTQTPRYLIKTRGQQVTLSCSPISGHRSVSWYQQTPGQGLQFLFEYFSETQRNKGNFPGRFSGRQFSNSRSEMNVSTLELGDSALYLCASSWGGGSEAFFGQGTRLTVV.

This clonotype has a handful of counts. The chain recombines TRBV5-8 with TRBJ1-2; 9 positions match TRBD1. There are 15 residues in the CDR3. Germline CDR1 SGHTS, CDR2 YDEGEE. The V segment lost 3 bases and the J segment 2 bases; nucleotides outside the gene matches: 5. CDR3 bases: TGTGCCAGCAGCTGGGCGGGACAGGGCAACTATGGCTACACCTTC. Translating gives CASSWAGQGNYGYTF.